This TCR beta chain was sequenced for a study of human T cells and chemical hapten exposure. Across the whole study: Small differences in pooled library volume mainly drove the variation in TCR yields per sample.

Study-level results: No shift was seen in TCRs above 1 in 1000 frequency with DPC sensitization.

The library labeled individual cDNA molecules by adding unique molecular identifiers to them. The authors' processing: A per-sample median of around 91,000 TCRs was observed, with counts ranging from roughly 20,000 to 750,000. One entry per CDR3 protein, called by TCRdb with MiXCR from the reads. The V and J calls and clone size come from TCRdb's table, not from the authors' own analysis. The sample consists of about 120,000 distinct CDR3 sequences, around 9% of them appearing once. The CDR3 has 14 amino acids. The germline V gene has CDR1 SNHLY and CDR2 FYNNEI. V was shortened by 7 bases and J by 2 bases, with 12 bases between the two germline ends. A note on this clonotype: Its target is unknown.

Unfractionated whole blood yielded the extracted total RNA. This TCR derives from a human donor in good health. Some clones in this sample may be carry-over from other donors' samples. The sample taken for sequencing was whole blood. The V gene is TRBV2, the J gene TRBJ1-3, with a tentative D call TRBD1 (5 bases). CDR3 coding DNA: TGTGCCAGCAACGACAGACACACTGGAAACACCATATATTTT. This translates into CASNDRHTGNTIYF.